This T cell receptor (beta chain) was recorded in a study of identical twins. TCRdb reprocessed the 5' RACE reads with MiXCR, giving one entry per CDR3 protein. The sample holds 510,000 or so distinct CDR3 sequences, roughly 15% seen once. The germline CDR1 and CDR2 sequences are SGHVS and FNYEAQ. V lost 2 bases, J lost 6 bases, and 15 bases lay in between. CDR3 size: 15 residues. Everyone who gave samples was a healthy Caucasian. These same records also appear under a second study, on yellow fever vaccine responses in identical twins. That source reports: Reports say the vaccine T cell response in twins looked partly convergent and partly personalized.

This chain joins TRBV7-6 and TRBJ2-3; D call uncertain. The sequencing sample was made of CD4+ T cells sorted from blood. This receptor was taken from a woman between 18 and 29 years old in good health. CDR3 in amino acids: CASSLSHSLGDTQYF. The DNA for the CDR3 is TGTGCCAGCAGCTTATCGCACAGTCTCGGGGATACGCAGTATTTT.